Listed below are T cell receptor beta chains from one sample, sequenced in a study of blood T cell repertoires in COVID-19. Data came from immunoSEQ multiplex PCR; TCRdb stores just in-frame clones and leaves some out. Here the sample spans about 180,000 clones, over 80% being singletons. Material: peripheral blood. Receptors originate from a woman in her 70s with acute or convalescent COVID-19. CDR3s include the opening cysteine and the closing phenylalanine or tryptophan. A D gene is named only where the DNA matches it firmly. The size of a clone is reported for some rows only, either as once, few or many, or as a class for expanded clones.

- TRBJ2-5 TRBD2 TRBV24-1 CATSDLGTSGEYF TGTGCCACCAGTGACCTGGGGACTAGCGGCGAGTACTTC
- TRBJ2-1 TRBD2 TRBV9 CASSVVTSGNEQFF TGTGCCAGCAGCGTAGTCACTAGCGGCAATGAGCAGTTCTTC
- TRBJ1-2 - TRBV7-2 CASSLEGRLYGYTF TGTGCCAGCAGCCTAGAGGGGCGGCTCTATGGCTACACCTTC
- TRBJ2-5 TRBD2 TRBV7-8 CASSSDGGETQYF TGTGCCAGCAGCTCCGACGGGGGGGAGACCCAGTACTTC
- TRBJ2-3 TRBD2 TRBV7-2 CASSLGLAGRTDTQYF TGTGCCAGCAGCCTCGGACTAGCGGGGCGCACAGATACGCAGTATTTT
- TRBJ1-2 TRBD1 TRBV5-4 CASSLGAGGNYGYTF TGTGCCAGCAGCTTGGGGGCAGGGGGCAACTATGGCTACACCTTC
- TRBJ2-7 - TRBV7-2 CASSTLENSYEQYF TGTGCCAGCAGCACCCTAGAGAACTCCTACGAGCAGTACTTC
- TRBJ2-7 - TRBV10-3 CAISEGPDSSTYEQYF TGTGCCATCAGTGAGGGCCCGGACAGTTCTACCTACGAGCAGTACTTC
- TRBJ1-5 TRBD1 TRBV2 CASSDDRAGQPQHF TGTGCCAGCAGTGACGACAGGGCAGGTCAGCCCCAGCATTTT
- TRBJ2-3 - TRBV15 CATSSSTDTQYF TGTGCCACCAGCTCTAGCACAGATACGCAGTATTTT
- TRBJ2-7 - TRBV5-1 CASSLAPSASSYEQYF TGCGCCAGCAGCTTGGCGCCCAGTGCCTCCTCCTACGAGCAGTACTTC
- TRBJ2-2 - TRBV11-2 CASSLDPAGELFF TGTGCCAGCAGCTTAGACCCGGCCGGGGAGCTGTTTTTT
once TRBJ2-1 TRBD1 TRBV9 CASSVATGTGTRLVGNEQFF TGTGCCAGCAGCGTAGCCACCGGGACAGGCACACGACTAGTTGGAAATGAGCAGTTCTTC
- TRBJ1-4 TRBD1 TRBV7-8 CASSLVPGQVDEKLFF TGTGCCAGCAGCTTAGTTCCGGGACAGGTGGATGAAAAACTGTTTTTT
- TRBJ2-1 TRBD2 TRBV5-1 CASSLATSGGAGEQFF TGCGCCAGCAGCTTGGCGACTAGCGGGGGGGCCGGTGAGCAGTTCTTC
- TRBJ1-2 - TRBV29-1 CSVLENYGYTF TGCAGCGTACTCGAGAACTATGGCTACACCTTC
- TRBJ1-5 - TRBV7-2 CASSSQRSNQPQHF TGTGCCAGCAGCTCCCAGCGGAGCAATCAGCCCCAGCATTTT
- TRBJ2-2 - TRBV5-1 CASSLDPGGSTGELFF TGCGCCAGCAGCTTGGACCCAGGGGGGAGCACCGGGGAGCTGTTTTTT
once TRBJ1-4 - TRBV7-7 CASSLGQGEKLFF TGTGCCAGCAGCTTGGGTCAGGGTGAAAAACTGTTTTTT
- TRBJ1-1 - TRBV2 CASSESGVNTEAFF TGTGCCAGCAGTGAATCAGGGGTGAACACTGAAGCTTTCTTT
- TRBJ2-3 - TRBV19 CASSIEGPLSTDTQYF TGTGCCAGTAGTATAGAGGGGCCATTAAGCACAGATACGCAGTATTTT
- TRBJ1-2 - TRBV30 CAWSVLRGGDGYTF TGTGCCTGGAGTGTACTTAGGGGAGGAGATGGCTACACCTTC
- TRBJ2-1 TRBD1 TRBV2 CASSERTGRNEQFF TGTGCCAGCAGTGAACGGACAGGGCGGAATGAGCAGTTCTTC
- TRBJ1-1 - TRBV20-1 CSASRDTEAFF TGCAGTGCTAGCAGGGACACTGAAGCTTTCTTT
once TRBJ1-1 TRBD1 TRBV7-3 CASSPGTGTEAFF TGTGCCAGCAGCCCAGGGACAGGTACTGAAGCTTTCTTT
- TRBJ1-3 TRBD1 TRBV7-9 CASSLGQGNTIYF TGTGCCAGCAGCTTGGGACAGGGAAACACCATATATTTT
- TRBJ1-3 TRBD1 TRBV4-2 CASSNRGSGNTIYF TGTGCCAGCAGCAACAGGGGCTCTGGAAACACCATATATTTT
- TRBJ1-2 - TRBV7-2 CASSLGQGSHYGYTF TGTGCCAGCAGCTTAGGGCAGGGGAGTCACTATGGCTACACCTTC
once TRBJ2-5 - TRBV5-1 CASSNPSQKPETQYF TGCGCCAGCAGCAACCCTTCTCAGAAACCAGAGACCCAGTACTTC
- TRBJ1-1 - TRBV4-1 CASSQEGGIASTEAFF TGCGCCAGCAGCCAAGAGGGAGGAATTGCGAGCACTGAAGCTTTCTTT
- TRBJ1-2 - TRBV28 CASISNYGYTF TGTGCCAGCATATCCAACTATGGCTACACCTTC
- TRBJ1-5 TRBD1 TRBV30 CAWSVPSGGWQPQHF TGTGCCTGGAGTGTACCCTCAGGGGGCTGGCAGCCCCAGCATTTT
- TRBJ2-1 - TRBV9 CASSLRSGSSYNEQFF TGTGCCAGCAGCTTACGTAGCGGTAGCTCCTACAATGAGCAGTTCTTC
once TRBJ2-5 TRBD2 TRBV7-2 CASSFWTSGGAETQYF TGTGCCAGCAGCTTCTGGACTAGCGGGGGGGCAGAGACCCAGTACTTC
- TRBJ1-6 - TRBV6-5 CASRTRQESLRPLHF TGTGCCAGCAGAACCAGACAGGAGTCTTTGCGGCCCCTCCACTTT
- TRBJ2-1 TRBD2 TRBV4-2 CASSPGGGSSYNEQFF TGTGCCAGCAGCCCAGGAGGCGGGAGTAGTTACAATGAGCAGTTCTTC
once TRBJ1-1 - TRBV30 CAWSIGHLNTEAFF TGTGCCTGGAGTATAGGACACCTGAACACTGAAGCTTTCTTT
- TRBJ1-1 TRBD1 TRBV4-3 CASSQEPQGGTEAFF TGCGCCAGCAGCCAAGAGCCGCAGGGGGGCACTGAAGCTTTCTTT
- TRBJ2-1 - TRBV9 CASSGIDNEQFF TGTGCCAGCAGCGGCATAGATAATGAGCAGTTCTTC
- TRBJ1-3 - TRBV11-2 CASSPQDFSGNTIYF TGTGCCAGCAGCCCTCAGGACTTCTCTGGAAACACCATATATTTT
- TRBJ2-3 - TRBV2 CASKGPTSTDTQYF TGTGCCAGCAAGGGGCCCACCAGCACAGATACGCAGTATTTT